This TCR beta chain stems from a study of early T cells in non-severe SARS-CoV-2 infection (dated by TCRdb to about 2021). Regarding the complete study: Because TCR sequencing relied on bulk RNA taken from unsorted whole blood, pairing of alpha and beta chains was not possible. The investigation overall reported the following: Matching against VDJdb was skewed toward anti-spike CD8 responses, likely underestimated virus-specific expansions, and missed private and CD4 specificities.

The library was produced with 5' RACE. Sequenced using a NextSeq 500. Unique molecular identifiers were attached to individual cDNA molecules in the TCR library protocol so that sequencing error and PCR bias could be corrected. Both TCR alpha and beta chains were sequenced, and tight co-correlation was observed between alpha and beta sequence abundances in each sample. From the authors' description of their analysis: Decombinator V4 was used to perform V gene, J gene and CDR3 annotation of TCR sequences. TCRs were defined as expanded if a significant change between any two time points was detected under a Poisson model with p below 0.0001. TCR abundances were normalised to the total number of TCRs sequenced per sample and expressed as counts per million. TRAV1-2 paired with TRAJ12, TRAJ20 or TRAJ33 defined MAIT TCRs, while TRAV10 paired with TRAJ18 defined iNKT TCRs. VDJdb, accessed 1 November 2021, was searched for CMV, EBV and SARS-CoV-2 annotated TCRs, excluding TCRs annotated for multiple antigens. In-frame beta chains were kept once TCRdb had trimmed the public reads at Q25 with fastp and called clones with MiXCR. A single entry per CDR3 protein holds the most common genes and DNA from its merged rows. V and J calls and clone size were set by TCRdb, not the authors. Counted in this sample were approximately 75,000 distinct CDR3 sequences; approximately 14% of them appeared once. The ten largest clones capture 3% to 5% of the sample.

On this clonotype: No cognate antigen has been identified for it. No much larger clonotype is one base removed from it; base qualities were not supplied.

CDR3 length: 13 amino acids, cysteine to phenylalanine. The sequence is cut down to CDR3 DNA, 39 bases in frame from base 1. The junction shows trimming of 8 bases on V and 3 bases on J, plus 11 bases between the germline ends. CDR1 is given as MNHEY and CDR2 as SMNVEV, both from the germline V gene (reference sequence). This was a case-control study nested in a cohort of healthcare workers in London, UK, who had nasopharyngeal swab PCR tests and blood samples taken every week. Healthcare workers were recruited during the week of the UK lockdown, between 23 and 31 March 2020, and followed weekly for up to roughly 15 weeks.

The sequence is built from TRBV27 and TRBJ2-1; TRBD2 is possibly the D segment (6 matching bases). The source was whole blood, collected at baseline. The TCR sequence derives from an adult who was a healthcare worker with PCR-confirmed SARS-CoV-2 infection or an uninfected control (not recorded which). The CDR3 amino acid sequence is: CASAGTFYNEQFF. The DNA sequence is as follows: TGTGCCAGCGCAGGGACTTTCTACAATGAGCAGTTCTTC.